Listed below are T cell receptor beta chains from one sample, sequenced in a study of T cell repertoires in cytomegalovirus infection. These receptors have no known antigen. Using its own MiXCR run on the reads, TCRdb lists one record per CDR3 protein. The data show 20,000 to 30,000 distinct CDR3 sequences, more than 20% seen once. Sequenced material: CD8+ T cells from cultured PBMCs, taken from culture after CMV antigen stimulation. The receptors come from a human donor in good health (CMV status not recorded). Some clones in this sample may be carry-over from other donors' samples. Both conserved end residues are part of each CDR3. D genes are given only for firm matches. Part of the rows lack a size; the others show once, few, many or a class for expanded clones.

TRBV7-9	-	TRBJ1-2	-	TGTGCCACTCCGCCTCTTGGGCCGGCTAACTATGGCTACACCTTC	CATPPLGPANYGYTF
TRBV5-4	TRBD2	TRBJ2-3	few	TGTGCCAGCAGCTTGTTGTTCTCCCTAACTAGCGGGGGGGCCACAGATACGCAGTATTTT	CASSLLFSLTSGGATDTQYF
TRBV6-2/TRBV6-3	-	TRBJ2-7	few	TGTGCCAGCAGTTACTCGTTTTCGCGCGAGCAGTACTTC	CASSYSFSREQYF
TRBV28	-	TRBJ2-6	few	TGTGCCAGCAGGGTTACAGGGCGCTCTGGGGCCAACGTCCTGACTTTC	CASRVTGRSGANVLTF
TRBV6-5	TRBD2	TRBJ2-3	-	TGTGCCAGCAGTACGCTAGCGGCTAGCACAGATACGCAGTATTTT	CASSTLAASTDTQYF
TRBV28	-	TRBJ2-1	-	TGTGCCAGCAGTTTATCATGGGCAACCTACAATGAGCAGTTCTTC	CASSLSWATYNEQFF
TRBV12-3/TRBV12-4	-	TRBJ1-2	many	TGTGCCAGCACCCCCGCGGGCTCTCAAACTCACTATGGCTACACCTTC	CASTPAGSQTHYGYTF
TRBV20-1	-	TRBJ1-6	-	TGCAGTGCTAGAGGGAGGGCAGGAGGGGAATCACCCCTCCACTTT	CSARGRAGGESPLHF
TRBV7-9	-	TRBJ2-3	few	TGTGCCAGCAGCCCGCGTTTTTATCAGGGCAGCACAGATACGCAGTATTTT	CASSPRFYQGSTDTQYF
TRBV7-2	TRBD2	TRBJ2-7	many	TGTGCCAGCAGCTTAGACGGCGGGGGAGCGGGGGGGTACTACGAGCAGTACTTC	CASSLDGGGAGGYYEQYF
TRBV7-9	-	TRBJ1-1	few	TGTGCCAGCAGCCGAGGGGGGGCCGCTGAAGCTTTCTTT	CASSRGGAAEAFF
TRBV4-3	-	TRBJ1-4	many	TGCGCCAGCAGCCAAGACCGATCACGGGATGAAAAACTGTTTTTT	CASSQDRSRDEKLFF
TRBV20-1	-	TRBJ2-5	few	TGCAGTGCTGTAGGTCGGGTCGGGGAGACCCAGTACTTC	CSAVGRVGETQYF
TRBV7-6	-	TRBJ2-1	-	TGTGCCAGCAGCTTATTTTCCGGGAGAACCTACAATGAGCAGTTCTTC	CASSLFSGRTYNEQFF
TRBV29-1	TRBD1	TRBJ2-3	-	TGCAGCGTTAGACAGGGCGAGAACACAGATACGCAGTATTTT	CSVRQGENTDTQYF
TRBV6-2/TRBV6-3	-	TRBJ2-3	few	TGTGCCAGCAGTTACCCGACAGGAGAGACAGATACGCAGTATTTT	CASSYPTGETDTQYF
TRBV7-2	-	TRBJ2-2	many	TGTGCCAGCCCAGACGGGTTGAACACCGGGGAGCTGTTTTTT	CASPDGLNTGELFF
TRBV5-4	-	TRBJ2-3	few	TGTGCCAGCAGCTTGGCCACCGGAGGGTTAGATACGCAGTATTTT	CASSLATGGLDTQYF
TRBV7-9	-	TRBJ1-1	many	TGTGCCAGCAGCTTAGGGCCCGACACGGAAGCTTTCTTT	CASSLGPDTEAFF
TRBV7-9	TRBD1	TRBJ2-7	few	TGTGCCAGCAGCGGGGGCCGACAGGGGGAAATCTACGAGCAGTACTTC	CASSGGRQGEIYEQYF
TRBV7-9	TRBD1	TRBJ2-1	many	TGTGCCAGCAGTTTTCTCGGGACAGGTGACAATGAGCAGTTCTTC	CASSFLGTGDNEQFF
TRBV28	-	TRBJ1-2	-	TGTGCCAGCAGTTCCCCAGACCACTATGGCTACACCTTC	CASSSPDHYGYTF
TRBV4-1	-	TRBJ2-1	few	TGCGCCAGCAGCCAAGGTGGACTGACCTACAATGAGCAGTTCTTC	CASSQGGLTYNEQFF
TRBV5-1	TRBD1	TRBJ1-1	-	TGCGCCAGCAGCATGGCCGGACAGGGGGGCACTGAAGCTTTCTTT	CASSMAGQGGTEAFF
TRBV12-3/TRBV12-4	-	TRBJ2-1	many	TGTGCCAGCAGTTTAGCGGGGGGAAAGAACAATGAGCAGTTCTTC	CASSLAGGKNNEQFF
TRBV7-2	TRBD2	TRBJ2-3	many	TGTGCCAGCAGCTTGGAAAGCGGGGCCAGCACAGATACGCAGTATTTT	CASSLESGASTDTQYF
TRBV20-1	-	TRBJ1-1	-	TGCAGTGCTAGAGTCGGGGAAACGGACACTGAAGCTTTCTTT	CSARVGETDTEAFF
TRBV7-9	TRBD2	TRBJ2-5	few	TGTGCCAGCAGCGACGTGACTAGCGGGGCGTGGGGAGAGACCCAGTACTTC	CASSDVTSGAWGETQYF
TRBV12-3/TRBV12-4	-	TRBJ1-4	few	TGTGCCAGCAGGCCCGGTACAGTCATTGTTGAAAAACTGTTTTTT	CASRPGTVIVEKLFF
TRBV6-1	-	TRBJ1-4	-	TGTGCCAGCAGTGAAGGAGGGTATCTCTATGAAAAACTGTTTTTT	CASSEGGYLYEKLFF
TRBV4-3	TRBD1	TRBJ2-1	-	TGCGCCAGCAGCCAACTAACAGGGGGCTCCTACAATGAGCAGTTCTTC	CASSQLTGGSYNEQFF
TRBV4-3	-	TRBJ1-3	-	TGCGCCAGCAGCCAAGAGGGGGCGTCTGGAAACACCATATATTTT	CASSQEGASGNTIYF
TRBV25-1	-	TRBJ2-7	many	TGTGCCAGCAGTGCGGGGGCCTACGAGCAGTACTTC	CASSAGAYEQYF
TRBV13	-	TRBJ2-7	many	TGTGCCAGCAGCTTAGGGGGATTGTCCTACGAGCAGTACTTC	CASSLGGLSYEQYF
TRBV5-4	TRBD1	TRBJ1-3	few	TGTGCCAGCAGCAATACAGGGGTTGGAAACACCATATATTTT	CASSNTGVGNTIYF
TRBV7-9	TRBD1	TRBJ1-4	few	TGTGCCAGCAGCCCGGGACAGGGGGCCCAGGAAAAACTGTTTTTT	CASSPGQGAQEKLFF
TRBV7-8	-	TRBJ2-3	many	TGTGCCAGCAGAAACCCTTATGAACCCCCTCAGGATACGCAGTATTTT	CASRNPYEPPQDTQYF
TRBV12-3/TRBV12-4	TRBD1	TRBJ1-2	many	TGTGCCAGCAGTTTCGTTGGACAGGGACCCCTCTATGGCTACACCTTC	CASSFVGQGPLYGYTF
TRBV6-8	-	TRBJ2-1	few	TGTGCCAGCAGTTACTCCGGTGGGGGGGCCAACAATGAGCAGTTCTTC	CASSYSGGGANNEQFF
TRBV6-5	TRBD2	TRBJ2-7	-	TGTGCCAGCAGTAATAGCGGGGGGTACGAGCAGTACTTC	CASSNSGGYEQYF
TRBV28	TRBD1	TRBJ2-3	few	TGTGCCAGCAGTACAGGGGGACAGTCACACACAGATACGCAGTATTTT	CASSTGGQSHTDTQYF
TRBV27	-	TRBJ2-1	-	TGTGCCAGCAGTTCACCTTCCGGGGAGCAGTTCTTC	CASSSPSGEQFF
TRBV20-1	TRBD2	TRBJ2-1	few	TGCAGTGCTAGAGATCTGGAGCGGGGGGTTGAGGTTGAGCAGTTCTTC	CSARDLERGVEVEQFF
TRBV12-3/TRBV12-4	-	TRBJ1-1	many	TGTGCCAGCAGTTTGTACGGGAACACTGAAGCTTTCTTT	CASSLYGNTEAFF
TRBV4-1	TRBD1	TRBJ2-7	many	TGCGCCAGCAGCCAGGAGACAGGGTACTCCTACGAGCAGTACTTC	CASSQETGYSYEQYF
TRBV11-2	-	TRBJ2-7	-	TGTGCCAGCAGCTTAGTCCGGGGGAGCTCCTACGAGCAGTACTTC	CASSLVRGSSYEQYF
TRBV5-1	TRBD2	TRBJ2-7	-	TGCGCCAGCAGCTTGGGGACTAGCGGGCTCCTTGGTGGCTACGAGCAGTACTTC	CASSLGTSGLLGGYEQYF
TRBV7-2	-	TRBJ1-1	many	TGTGCCAGCAGCTGGGGGGGGGGCTACACTGAAGCTTTCTTT	CASSWGGGYTEAFF